This T cell receptor (beta chain) was profiled in a study of blood T cell repertoires in COVID-19. Study details: The United States, Italy and Spain provided the acute and convalescent COVID-19 samples. T cells, B-cell-depleted T cells, or PBMCs supplied cDNA or gDNA.

CDR3 length equals 15 residues. With 4 bases clipped from V and 0 bases from J, the junction kept 2 bases outside the gene matches. CDR1 and CDR2 from the germline V gene are LGHNA and YNFKEQ. In the source study's methods: The assay estimated nucleated cells by amplifying reference gene primers. Clones were sequenced by immunoSEQ multiplex PCR, and TCRdb holds only the in-frame ones, with some missing. The D gene and trimming were derived from the DNA, and the V and J assignments and clone size from that table. The sample contains 70,000 to 80,000 clones, 85% of which appear only once. This rearrangement joins TRBV4-2 to TRBJ2-3; the match to TRBD1 covers 9 bases. The sample was peripheral blood. This receptor was identified in an elderly woman with active or convalescent COVID-19. Here the CDR3 DNA reads TGTGCCAGCAGCCCAGGACAGGGGAGCACAGATACGCAGTATTTT. The encoded protein is CASSPGQGSTDTQYF.